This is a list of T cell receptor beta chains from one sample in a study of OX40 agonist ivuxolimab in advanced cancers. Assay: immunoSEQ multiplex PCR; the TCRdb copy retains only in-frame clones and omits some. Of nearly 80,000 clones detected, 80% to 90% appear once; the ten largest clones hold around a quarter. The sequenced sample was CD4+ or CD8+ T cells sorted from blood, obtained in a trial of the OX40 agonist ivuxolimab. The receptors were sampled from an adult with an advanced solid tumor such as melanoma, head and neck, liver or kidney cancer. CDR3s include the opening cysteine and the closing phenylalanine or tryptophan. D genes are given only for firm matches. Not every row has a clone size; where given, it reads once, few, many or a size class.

TGTGCCATCAGTGAGTCGACTAGCGGGGGTGTGGCAGATACGCAGTATTTT | CAISESTSGGVADTQYF | NA | TRBJ2-3 | TRBD2 | TRBV10-3
TGTGCCAGCAGCGTAGTGGGGACTAGCTCCTACAATGAGCAGTTCTTC | CASSVVGTSSYNEQFF | NA | TRBJ2-1 | TRBD2 | TRBV9
TGCGCCAGCAGCTGGCTAGGGCGCGGCAATGGGCAGTTCTTC | CASSWLGRGNGQFF | NA | TRBJ2-1 | NA | TRBV5-1
TGTGCCAGCAGTTTCGACAGGGGCGACACCGGGGAGCTGTTTTTT | CASSFDRGDTGELFF | NA | TRBJ2-2 | TRBD1 | TRBV27
TGCAGCGTTGGGACAGGGGGAAATTCACCCCTCCACTTT | CSVGTGGNSPLHF | NA | TRBJ1-6 | TRBD1 | TRBV29-1
TGCGCCAGCAGCGGGGCCAGCGGCAATCAGCCCCAGCATTTT | CASSGASGNQPQHF | NA | TRBJ1-5 | NA | TRBV10-2
TGTGCCAGCAGCCTACTAGCGGGAGGCTATTACAATGAGCAGTTCTTC | CASSLLAGGYYNEQFF | NA | TRBJ2-1 | TRBD2 | TRBV11-1
TGTGCCAGCAGCCCATGGGAAGATATGCAGTATTTT | CASSPWEDMQYF | NA | TRBJ2-3 | NA | TRBV5-4
TGTGCCAGCAGTGGCCGGGAGGGCCTTGGCTACACCTTC | CASSGREGLGYTF | NA | TRBJ1-2 | NA | TRBV28
TGTGCCACCAGCCCCCCCGCTAACACCGGGGAGCTGTTTTTT | CATSPPANTGELFF | NA | TRBJ2-2 | NA | TRBV28
TGTGCCAGCTCACCACCGACCGGGAGGGAAAAACTGTTTTTT | CASSPPTGREKLFF | NA | TRBJ1-4 | NA | TRBV18
TGTGCCAGCAGTTTGATTGGGAACACTGAAGCTTTCTTT | CASSLIGNTEAFF | NA | TRBJ1-1 | NA | TRBV27
TGTGCCAGCAGCGGACACCACCCGAACACTGAAGCTTTCTTT | CASSGHHPNTEAFF | NA | TRBJ1-1 | NA | TRBV21-1
TGTGCCAGCAGCTTAGAGGTCAACAGGGGAGGTGTCGAGCAGTTCTTC | CASSLEVNRGGVEQFF | NA | TRBJ2-1 | NA | TRBV7-9
TGTGCCAGCAGTGAACATTCTGGGAGCGGGGGGGCACGAGATACGCAGTATTTT | CASSEHSGSGGARDTQYF | NA | TRBJ2-3 | TRBD2 | TRBV25-1
TGCGCCAGCAGTCCCCTGTGGGGGAAAGTGGAGGGCTATGGCTACACCTTC | CASSPLWGKVEGYGYTF | NA | TRBJ1-2 | NA | TRBV23-1
TGTGCCAGTATATCCTCTGGAAACACCATATATTTT | CASISSGNTIYF | NA | TRBJ1-3 | NA | TRBV19
TGTGCCTGGAACCCTGGGCTCTATGGCTACACCTTC | CAWNPGLYGYTF | once | TRBJ1-2 | NA | TRBV30
TGCAGCTCCCAGGAGGCAGGGGGCGGAGATACGCAGTATTTT | CSSQEAGGGDTQYF | NA | TRBJ2-3 | TRBD1 | TRBV29-1
TGTGCCTGGAGTGTCGAAGATACGCAGTATTTT | CAWSVEDTQYF | once | TRBJ2-3 | NA | TRBV30
TGCGCCAGCAGCACCTATCGGACAGGGAATCAGCCCCAGCATTTT | CASSTYRTGNQPQHF | once | TRBJ1-5 | TRBD1 | TRBV4-1
TGTGCCAGCAGTCGGGCTCCCGACAATCAGCCCCAGCATTTT | CASSRAPDNQPQHF | NA | TRBJ1-5 | NA | TRBV2
TGTGCCAGAAGCCGCGTGGGGGAAGCTTTCTTT | CARSRVGEAFF | NA | TRBJ1-1 | NA | TRBV5-3
TGTGCCAGCAGCTCTGACAGGGGTGGACAGCCCCAGCATTTT | CASSSDRGGQPQHF | NA | TRBJ1-5 | TRBD1 | TRBV7-9
TGTGCCAGCAGTGGACAGCTCCTTAATGAAAAACTGTTTTTT | CASSGQLLNEKLFF | NA | TRBJ1-4 | NA | TRBV6-1
TGTGCCAGTAGTACCTTACTGGACAGATCCTACGAGCAGTACTTC | CASSTLLDRSYEQYF | NA | TRBJ2-7 | NA | TRBV19
TGTGCCAGCAGCTTAGGATACGGATTGAACACTGAAGCTTTCTTT | CASSLGYGLNTEAFF | NA | TRBJ1-1 | NA | TRBV7-2
TGTGCCACCGGACTGGGACTAGCGCCCTACGAGCAGTACTTC | CATGLGLAPYEQYF | NA | TRBJ2-7 | TRBD2 | TRBV5-4
TGTGCCAGCAAAGATAGCGATACAGATACGCAGTATTTT | CASKDSDTDTQYF | once | TRBJ2-3 | NA | TRBV11-3
TGTGCCAGCAGTGTAGGGGGAGGTATGAACACTGAAGCTTTCTTT | CASSVGGGMNTEAFF | NA | TRBJ1-1 | NA | TRBV6-1
TGTGCCAGCAGCTCAGACCAGACAGGGGAGGAGTACACCGGGGAGCTGTTTTTT | CASSSDQTGEEYTGELFF | NA | TRBJ2-2 | TRBD1 | TRBV7-6
TGTGCCAGCAGTGGGGGGGCGGGACCCTCTGGAAACACCATATATTTT | CASSGGAGPSGNTIYF | NA | TRBJ1-3 | NA | TRBV28
TGTGCCAGCAGCCCTAGGTCTGATACGCAGTATTTT | CASSPRSDTQYF | once | TRBJ2-3 | NA | TRBV14
TGTGCCTGGATAGGGGGCGCTGGGGCCAACGTCCTGACTTTC | CAWIGGAGANVLTF | once | TRBJ2-6 | TRBD1 | TRBV30
TGCGCCAGCAGCTCACCTAGCGGGAGTGGCAATGAGCAGTTCTTC | CASSSPSGSGNEQFF | NA | TRBJ2-1 | TRBD2 | TRBV5-1
TGCGCCAGCAGCTTGGGCGTTTCGCACAGCACAGATACGCAGTATTTT | CASSLGVSHSTDTQYF | few | TRBJ2-3 | NA | TRBV5-1
TGCAGCGTTGAAGAGGGGTCGTCTAACTATGGCTACACCTTC | CSVEEGSSNYGYTF | NA | TRBJ1-2 | NA | TRBV29-1
TGTGCCTGGGGGACAGTACAAGAGACCCAGTACTTC | CAWGTVQETQYF | NA | TRBJ2-5 | TRBD1 | TRBV30
TGTGCCAGCAGCCCCAGGGTAACTAATGAAAAACTGTTTTTT | CASSPRVTNEKLFF | once | TRBJ1-4 | NA | TRBV25-1
TGTGCCAGTAGGGGGACCCAGGATAGTGACCAGTACTTC | CASRGTQDSDQYF | NA | TRBJ2-5 | NA | TRBV19
TGTGCCAGCAGTCCCCACGGAGGGCCGAACACTGAAGCTTTCTTT | CASSPHGGPNTEAFF | NA | TRBJ1-1 | NA | TRBV2
TGTGCCAGCAGCTCCCTCTTCACAGGCTATGGCTACACCTTC | CASSSLFTGYGYTF | NA | TRBJ1-2 | NA | TRBV7-9
TGTGCCAGCAGCTTGGTGGGGGCCAGCAATCAGCCCCAGCATTTT | CASSLVGASNQPQHF | NA | TRBJ1-5 | NA | TRBV5-5
TGTGCCTGGAGTCCCGGACTAGCGGGGCCCAAGGATGAGCAGTTCTTC | CAWSPGLAGPKDEQFF | NA | TRBJ2-1 | TRBD2 | TRBV30
TGTGCCATCAGTGAGTCTACAGGGGGTGGCTACACCTTC | CAISESTGGGYTF | NA | TRBJ1-2 | TRBD1 | TRBV10-3
TGTGCCACCAGCCCGGGACACCTTAACACTGAAGCTTTCTTT | CATSPGHLNTEAFF | NA | TRBJ1-1 | NA | TRBV15
TGCAGTGTCCTACCCGGGGAGACCCAGTACTTC | CSVLPGETQYF | once | TRBJ2-5 | NA | TRBV20-1
TGTGCCAGCACCCAGGGGGAGACCCAGTACTTC | CASTQGETQYF | NA | TRBJ2-5 | NA | TRBV7-6
TGTGCTAGTGGACTAGCGGGAACCCACAATGAGCAGTTCTTC | CASGLAGTHNEQFF | NA | TRBJ2-1 | TRBD2 | TRBV12-5
TGTGCCTGGAGGACAGGGGATGAAGCTTTCTTT | CAWRTGDEAFF | NA | TRBJ1-1 | TRBD1 | TRBV30
TGCGCCAGCAGCCGATCTAGCGGCGGGTACAATGAGCAGTTCTTC | CASSRSSGGYNEQFF | NA | TRBJ2-1 | TRBD2 | TRBV5-1
TGTGCAAGTCGCCCGCGGACAGTCATGAACACTGAAGCTTTCTTT | CASRPRTVMNTEAFF | NA | TRBJ1-1 | NA | TRBV12-2
TGTGCCAGCAGCGCATCCGGGACTAGCGGGGGGTGGGGCTCCTACGAGCAGTACTTC | CASSASGTSGGWGSYEQYF | NA | TRBJ2-7 | TRBD2 | TRBV7-2
TGTGCCAGCAGGCCGGGACTACCCGGCCTGGGGACCCAGTACTTC | CASRPGLPGLGTQYF | NA | TRBJ2-5 | TRBD2 | TRBV6-1
TGTGCCAGCAGATTCGACAGGGGGCGCCGCTATGGCTACACCTTC | CASRFDRGRRYGYTF | NA | TRBJ1-2 | TRBD1 | TRBV5-5